These 11 T cell receptor beta chains originate from one sample sequenced in a study of T cells after yellow fever vaccination. Using its own MiXCR run on the 5' RACE reads, TCRdb lists one record per CDR3 protein. Here the sample spans some 350,000 distinct CDR3 sequences, approximately 10% being singletons. Sequencing used PBMCs, obtained on the day of the first yellow fever vaccination. The receptor set was obtained from a man aged 18 to 30 who received the YFV17D yellow fever vaccine.

This clonotype was seen a handful of times. This rearrangement joins TRBV7-3 to TRBJ2-1; D ambiguous. CDR3 length: 15 amino acids. Trimming cost V 0 bases and J 0 bases, with 6 bases left between them. CDR1 and CDR2 from the germline V gene are SGHTA and FQGTGA. CDR3: CASSLTISSYNEQFF. The DNA for the CDR3 is TGTGCCAGCAGCTTAACGATCAGCTCCTACAATGAGCAGTTCTTC.

V is TRBV5-1 and J is TRBJ2-5; 8 bases map to TRBD1. V lost 2 bases to trimming and J lost 4 bases; unmatched junction nucleotides: 4. The CDR3 spans 14 residues. In germline, CDR1 is SGHRS, CDR2 YFSETQ. The CDR3 loop is CASSLKQGVETQYF. CDR3 DNA: TGCGCCAGCAGCTTAAAACAGGGGGTAGAGACCCAGTACTTC.

The gene calls are TRBV11-2 and TRBJ2-5; 10 bases agree with TRBD1. V dropped 4 bases and J dropped 5; count of bases not matched to a gene: 4. The V gene's germline CDR1 is SGHAT and CDR2 FQNNGV. The CDR3 length is 14 residues. The CDR3 is CASSSDRGKETQYF. The CDR3 DNA is TGTGCCAGCAGCTCGGACAGGGGGAAGGAGACCCAGTACTTC.

This clonotype was counted between two and nine times. J is TRBJ2-7 and V is TRBV12-3 or TRBV12-4; D gene uncertain. The CDR3 sequence is 12 residues long. V was pared by 2 bases and J by 4 bases, with 6 bases between. DNA for the CDR3: TGTGCCAGCAGTTTATTCCAGTACGAGCAGTACTTC. This encodes CASSLFQYEQYF.

This clonotype was observed a few times. V gene TRBV5-1 combines with J gene TRBJ1-4; the D is unclear. This CDR3 contains 14 residues. CDR1 is SGHRS, CDR2 YFSETQ, per germline. Trimming took 3 bases from V and 7 from J, leaving 13 bases between them. CDR3 protein: CASSSTGSGEKLFF. Here the CDR3 DNA reads TGCGCCAGCAGCTCTACGGGGTCTGGTGAAAAACTGTTTTTT.

In its sample, this clonotype was seen a few times. The V and J genes are TRBV14 and TRBJ2-3; D unclear. Trimming shortened V by 0 bases and J by 7 bases, and 8 bases separated the two germline ends. This CDR3 comprises 13 residues. Germline V gives CDR1 SGHDN, CDR2 FVKESK. The CDR3 loop is CASSQDIENTQYF. The CDR3 region has the DNA TGTGCCAGCAGCCAAGATATCGAGAATACGCAGTATTTT.

This clonotype was seen ten or more times. V is TRBV5-1 and J is TRBJ2-7; TRBD1 agrees at 9 bases. Germline CDR1 is SGHRS and CDR2 is YFSETQ. The CDR3 loop spans 15 amino acids. V shed 4 bases, J shed 6 bases, and the junction held 11 bases outside the gene matches. The CDR3: CASSQAGTGPSEQYF. The CDR3 bases are TGCGCCAGCAGCCAAGCCGGGACAGGGCCAAGCGAGCAGTACTTC. Full variable domain (remainder filled in from reference TRBV5-1 and TRBJ2-7): KAGVTQTPRYLIKTRGQQVTLSCSPISGHRSVSWYQQTPGQGLQFLFEYFSETQRNKGNFPGRFSGRQFSNSRSEMNVSTLELGDSALYLCASSQAGTGPSEQYFGPGTRLTVT.

This clonotype was detected only a few times. This chain joins TRBV6-2 or TRBV6-3 and TRBJ1-2; D gene unclear. CDR3 length equals 9 residues. CDR1 and CDR2 (germline): MNHEY, SVGEGT. V gave up 11 bases and J gave up 8 bases, with 9 bases separating them. The CDR3 DNA sequence: TGTGCCGCAGCTGGAGGCTACACCTTC. This sequence encodes CAAAGGYTF.

This clonotype has more than one count but fewer than ten. The chain recombines TRBV7-6 with TRBJ2-3, with TRBD2 identical over 7 bases. With V trimmed by 6 bases and J by 2 bases, 8 bases remained unmatched. The length of the CDR3 is 15 residues. Germline-derived CDR1 and CDR2 are SGHVS and FNYEAQ. CDR3: CASRPTSRTTDTQYF. The CDR3 nucleotides are TGTGCCAGCAGGCCGACTAGCAGGACCACAGATACGCAGTATTTT.

This clonotype has a handful of counts. The chain couples TRBV18 to TRBJ1-2; perhaps TRBD1 as D (5 bases). The germline CDR1 and CDR2 sequences are KGHSH and LQKENI. V dropped 2 bases and J dropped 13 bases, with 23 bases sitting between them. CDR3 length: 15 residues. The CDR3 bases are TGTGCCAGCTCACCAACGTCACGGGACCTCCCGTTAAGCACCTTC. Encoded protein: CASSPTSRDLPLSTF.

In this sample, this clonotype turned up a few times. V usage is TRBV4-1 and J usage is TRBJ1-6; D remains unclear. The germline V gene encodes CDR1 MGHRA and CDR2 YSYEKL. This CDR3 is 16 amino acids long. Trimming removed 0 bases from V and 6 bases from J, with 12 bases in between. CDR3 sequence (DNA): TGCGCCAGCAGCCAAGATACCCCCCGGGGTAATTCACCCCTCCACTTT. This translates into CASSQDTPRGNSPLHF.